Each of the 32 T cell receptor beta chains below was sequenced from the same sample in a study of blood T cell repertoires in COVID-19. Sequenced by immunoSEQ multiplex PCR; TCRdb stores in-frame clones only, minus some. The sample holds over 60,000 clones, approximately 80% seen once. Material for sequencing was peripheral blood. The receptors here all came from a man in his fifties with COVID-19, enrolled during active disease.

This sequence joins TRBV5-1 and TRBJ2-2; 11 bases map to TRBD2. CDR1 is SGHRS, CDR2 YFSETQ, per germline. The CDR3 runs 15 residues. V dropped 7 bases and J dropped 7; count of bases not matched to a gene: 9. The CDR3 spells CASRGGTSGVGELFF. CDR3 in DNA: TGCGCCAGCCGGGGAGGGACTAGCGGTGTCGGGGAGCTGTTTTTT.

The rearrangement links TRBV7-3 to TRBJ2-7; D remains ambiguous. Germline-derived CDR1 and CDR2 are SGHTA and FQGTGA. The CDR3 loop spans 13 amino acids. V gave up 5 bases and J gave up 3 bases, with 11 bases separating them. CDR3 protein: CASSPSGGYEQYF. The CDR3, as DNA: TGTGCCAGCAGCCCATCCGGCGGCTACGAGCAGTACTTC.

The chain is built from TRBV18 and TRBJ2-1; TRBD1 matches 8 bases. CDR3 length equals 14 residues. Germline trimming cut 6 bases from V and 5 bases from J; bases unmatched to any gene: 6. Per the germline V gene, CDR1 is KGHSH and CDR2 is LQKENI. The CDR3 protein is CASSTGTGHNEQFF. The CDR3 DNA reads TGTGCCAGCTCGACCGGGACAGGACACAATGAGCAGTTCTTC. Full variable domain (rest looked up from reference TRBV18 and TRBJ2-1): NAGVMQNPRHLVRRRGQEARLRCSPMKGHSHVYWYRQLPEEGLKFMVYLQKENIIDESGMPKERFSAEFPKEGPSILRIQQVVRGDSAAYFCASSTGTGHNEQFFGPGTRLTVL.

The chain recombines TRBV28 with TRBJ2-7; TRBD1 is a possible D gene (6 bases). Trimming stripped 2 bases from V and 6 bases from J, with 8 bases between. The CDR3 sequence is 12 residues long. From germline, CDR1 is MDHEN and CDR2 SYDVKM. The CDR3 protein is CASSLGTTEQYF. Here the CDR3 DNA reads TGTGCCAGCAGTTTAGGGACAACCGAGCAGTACTTC.

The chain recombines TRBV2 with TRBJ1-6; 9 positions agree with TRBD1. The germline V gene has CDR1 SNHLY and CDR2 FYNNEI. The J segment lost 9 bases and the V segment lost 7 bases, leaving 13 bases of the junction unmatched. CDR3 length: 16 amino acids. Written as DNA, the CDR3 is TGTGCCAGCATTAGTAGGACAGGGGCTTTCGGTTCACCCCTCCACTTT. Residues: CASISRTGAFGSPLHF.

The chain carries TRBV7-9 and TRBJ2-7; 9 positions agree with TRBD1. The ends lost 3 bases at V and 4 bases at J; junction bases unmatched: 7. The CDR3 spans 15 residues. Germline CDR1 reads SEHNR; CDR2 reads FQNEAQ (reference sequence). The CDR3 DNA sequence: TGTGCCAGCAGCTTTCCACACAGGGGGCTTTACGAGCAGTACTTC. This encodes CASSFPHRGLYEQYF.

This chain joins TRBV19 and TRBJ1-2; D is unclear. The CDR3 length is 13 residues. CDR1 and CDR2 from the germline V gene are LNHDA and SQIVND (reference sequence). V lost 3 bases, J lost 8 bases, and 13 bases lay in between. The CDR3 DNA reads TGTGCCAGTAGTATGCAACAGCATATGGGCTACACCTTC. Protein: CASSMQQHMGYTF.

The rearrangement links TRBV19 to TRBJ1-1; maybe TRBD1 (5 bases). This CDR3 region has 14 residues. The germline V gene encodes CDR1 LNHDA and CDR2 SQIVND (reference sequence). Trimming shortened V by 5 bases and J by 4 bases, and 14 bases separated the two germline ends. The CDR3 sequence: CASSASGEGTEAFF. The CDR3 DNA reads as TGTGCCAGTAGTGCGTCGGGGGAGGGCACTGAAGCTTTCTTT.

J is TRBJ2-7 and V is TRBV11-2, with D possibly matching TRBD2 (7 bases). In germline, CDR1 is SGHAT, CDR2 FQNNGV. Trimming took 5 bases from V and 0 from J, leaving 14 bases between them. CDR3 length: 15 residues. This CDR3 reads CASSHGGGHSYEQYF. The CDR3 DNA is TGTGCCAGCAGCCATGGGGGGGGCCACTCCTACGAGCAGTACTTC. Full variable domain (outside the CDR3, taken from reference TRBV11-2 and TRBJ2-7): EAGVAQSPRYKIIEKRQSVAFWCNPISGHATLYWYQQILGQGPKLLIQFQNNGVVDDSQLPKDRFSAERLKGVDSTLKIQPAKLEDSAVYLCASSHGGGHSYEQYFGPGTRLTVT.

The chain uses TRBV7-6 and TRBJ1-4; 7 nucleotides agree with TRBD1. The CDR3 spans 15 residues. Losses at the gene ends were 5 bases for V and 0 bases for J; bases not matched to a gene: 3. Germline assignment: CDR1 SGHVS and CDR2 FNYEAQ. The CDR3 here is CASSRQGSTNEKLFF. For the CDR3, the DNA is TGTGCCAGCAGCCGACAGGGATCAACTAATGAAAAACTGTTTTTT.

The genes are TRBV18 and TRBJ2-3, with TRBD1 matching 9 bases. The V gene end was trimmed by 6 bases and the J gene end by 0 bases; junction bases not matched to a gene: 10. Germline lookup yields CDR1 KGHSH and CDR2 LQKENI. CDR3 length: 17 residues. For the CDR3, the DNA is TGTGCCAGCTCGGGACAGGGCCAAACCCCTAGCACAGATACGCAGTATTTT. Translation gives CASSGQGQTPSTDTQYF. Supplemented by reference TRBV18 and TRBJ2-3, the full variable domain reads NAGVMQNPRHLVRRRGQEARLRCSPMKGHSHVYWYRQLPEEGLKFMVYLQKENIIDESGMPKERFSAEFPKEGPSILRIQQVVRGDSAAYFCASSGQGQTPSTDTQYFGPGTRLTVL.

This rearrangement joins TRBV19 to TRBJ2-5, with D tentatively TRBD1 (6 bases). V was pared by 6 bases and J by 5 bases, with 10 bases between. This CDR3 has 12 residues. Per the germline V gene, CDR1 is LNHDA and CDR2 is SQIVND (reference sequence). CDR3 in DNA: TGTGCCAGTAGCAGGGGCGCCGAGACCCAGTACTTC. Amino acid sequence: CASSRGAETQYF.

The chain recombines TRBV2 with TRBJ2-5, with TRBD2 matching 7 bases. V shed 7 bases and J 3 bases; nucleotides not matched to a gene: 5. The CDR3 extends over 13 amino acids. In germline, CDR1 is SNHLY, CDR2 FYNNEI. CDR3 region: CASIPGGKETQYF. In DNA form, the CDR3 reads TGTGCCAGCATCCCGGGGGGAAAAGAGACCCAGTACTTC.

There are a few counts of this clone. The chain joins TRBV5-4 to TRBJ2-5, with TRBD2 identical over 10 bases. CDR3 length equals 16 residues. The J segment lost 0 bases and the V segment lost 1 base, leaving 3 bases of the junction unmatched. The germline V gene has CDR1 SGHNT and CDR2 YYREEE (reference sequence). The CDR3 is CASSLRLAGDQETQYF. The DNA for the CDR3 is TGTGCCAGCAGCTTGAGGCTAGCGGGAGACCAAGAGACCCAGTACTTC. Using reference TRBV5-4 and TRBJ2-5 for the parts outside the CDR3, the full variable domain is ETGVTQSPTHLIKTRGQQVTLRCSSQSGHNTVSWYQQALGQGPQFIFQYYREEENGRGNFPPRFSGLQFPNYSSELNVNALELDDSALYLCASSLRLAGDQETQYFGPGTRLLVL.

The chain carries TRBV6-5 and TRBJ2-7, with D possibly being TRBD1 (6 bases). The V end was cut by 2 bases, the J end by 1 base, with 9 bases between. The germline CDR1 and CDR2 sequences are MNHEY and SVGAGI. CDR3 size: 14 residues. The CDR3 DNA reads as TGTGCCAGCAGTTACACAGGACAGTCCTACGAGCAGTACTTC. Its protein is CASSYTGQSYEQYF.

The chain uses TRBV29-1 and TRBJ1-4, with 9 bases that match TRBD1. J was trimmed by 8 bases and V by 7 bases; bases with no gene match: 17. The germline gives CDR1 SQVTM, CDR2 ANQGSEA. The CDR3 length is 16 residues. The CDR3 DNA reads TGCAGCGCCGGGACAGGGTTAAGGGAGGGGAGCGAAAAACTGTTTTTT. Translating it yields CSAGTGLREGSEKLFF.

This chain links TRBV18 with TRBJ1-1, with 7 bases identical to TRBD1. Germline CDR1 is KGHSH and CDR2 is LQKENI. The CDR3 runs to 15 residues. With 4 bases clipped from V and 6 bases from J, the junction kept 11 bases outside the gene matches. The CDR3 loop is CASSQPGTERAEAFF. CDR3 DNA sequence: TGTGCCAGCTCACAACCGGGGACAGAAAGGGCTGAAGCTTTCTTT.

The chain combines TRBV29-1 with TRBJ2-7; TRBD1 agrees at 7 bases. There are 13 residues in the CDR3. Germline CDR1 and CDR2: SQVTM and ANQGSEA. With V trimmed by 4 bases and J by 0 bases, 3 bases remained unmatched. The CDR3 DNA is TGCAGCGTTGCACAGGGGAACTCCTACGAGCAGTACTTC. As protein: CSVAQGNSYEQYF.

The V and J genes are TRBV6-5 and TRBJ2-3, with a tentative D call TRBD2 (7 bases). This CDR3 is 13 amino acids long. Looked up from germline, CDR1 is MNHEY and CDR2 is SVGAGI. V lost 6 bases and J lost 6, with 13 bases in between. The CDR3 region is CASSLGGADTQYF. For the CDR3, the DNA is TGTGCCAGCAGCCTGGGGGGGGCGGATACGCAGTATTTT.

The genes are TRBV29-1 and TRBJ1-5; weak D call: TRBD1 (5 bases). The germline CDR1 and CDR2 sequences are SQVTM and ANQGSEA. This CDR3 region has 13 residues. V gave up 6 bases and J gave up 0 bases, with 9 bases separating them. The CDR3 loop reads CSVTADSNQPQHF. DNA of the CDR3: TGCAGCGTGACAGCAGATAGCAATCAGCCCCAGCATTTT.

Written as DNA, the CDR3 is TGTGCCAGCAGCCTCAGCGGGACTAGTATCTACGAGCAGTACTTC. This translates into CASSLSGTSIYEQYF. V and J are TRBV5-4 and TRBJ2-7; 8 positions match TRBD2. The CDR3 runs to 15 residues. CDR1 is SGHNT, CDR2 YYREEE, per germline (reference sequence). V lost 4 bases and J lost 3; bases outside the gene matches: 9.

The chain employs TRBV9 and TRBJ2-3; 7 positions match TRBD2. The V gene end was trimmed by 4 bases and the J gene end by 2 bases; junction bases not matched to a gene: 7. The CDR3 has 15 residues. Germline V gene sequence: CDR1 SGDLS, CDR2 YYNGEE. CDR3 sequence reads: CASSRSGTNTDTQYF. CDR3 DNA: TGTGCCAGCAGCCGCAGCGGGACCAACACAGATACGCAGTATTTT.

The chain joins TRBV5-1 to TRBJ2-1; 11 positions agree with TRBD2. Germline CDR1 SGHRS, CDR2 YFSETQ. This CDR3 is built from 15 residues. V trimming: 5 bases; J trimming: 3 bases; junction bases outside the gene matches: 4. The CDR3 DNA follows: TGCGCCAGCAGTCTACTAGCGGGGGTCTACAATGAGCAGTTCTTC. This encodes CASSLLAGVYNEQFF.

This rearrangement joins TRBV6-2 or TRBV6-3 to TRBJ2-7; 10 bases are shared with TRBD2. J lost 7 bases, V lost 4 bases, and 7 bases had no gene match. This CDR3 contains 14 residues. CDR1 is MNHEY, CDR2 SVGEGT, per germline. CDR3 sequence (DNA): TGTGCCAGCAGTTCACCTAGCGGGGGAAGAGAGCAGTACTTC. Translating it yields CASSSPSGGREQYF.

The rearrangement joins TRBV9 to TRBJ2-2, with D possibly matching TRBD2 (6 bases). Germline lookup yields CDR1 SGDLS and CDR2 YYNGEE. The CDR3 length is 16 residues. The V and J ends lost 0 bases and 2 bases respectively, with 11 bases between them. The DNA of the CDR3 is TGTGCCAGCAGCGTAGAGCCGCGGGGAAACACCGGGGAGCTGTTTTTT. This gives the protein CASSVEPRGNTGELFF.

This clone was seen repeatedly, ten times or more. Other DNA sequences in this specimen translate into the identical CDR3. The rearrangement uses TRBV9 and TRBJ2-5, with D unclear. Germline V gene lookup returns CDR1 SGDLS and CDR2 YYNGEE. V was pared by 0 bases and J by 2 bases, with 8 bases between. The CDR3 totals 14 residues. This CDR3 reads CASSVGFLQETQYF. DNA of the CDR3: TGTGCCAGCAGCGTAGGTTTCCTACAAGAGACCCAGTACTTC.

The chain combines TRBV3-1 (or the pseudogene TRBV3-2) with TRBJ2-7; 7 bases align to TRBD1. Germline CDR1 reads LGHDT; CDR2 reads YNNKEL (reference sequence). V shed 1 base, J shed 6 bases, and the junction held 6 bases outside the gene matches. The CDR3 length is 14 residues. CDR3: CASSQVGTAGEQYF. CDR3 coding DNA: TGTGCCAGCAGCCAAGTAGGGACAGCCGGCGAGCAGTACTTC.

The chain uses TRBV28 and TRBJ2-5; 7 positions match TRBD2. The CDR3 is made up of 13 amino acids. The V segment lost 6 bases and the J segment 1 base; nucleotides outside the gene matches: 2. Germline V gives CDR1 MDHEN, CDR2 SYDVKM. The CDR3: CASRSGGQETQYF. The CDR3, as DNA: TGTGCCAGCAGGTCGGGGGGCCAAGAGACCCAGTACTTC.

This chain uses TRBV6-5 with TRBJ2-7; perhaps TRBD1 as D (5 bases). V dropped 9 bases and J dropped 2 bases, with 8 bases sitting between them. The CDR3 has 11 amino acids. Germline V gene sequence: CDR1 MNHEY, CDR2 SVGAGI. CDR3 sequence reads: CASRGPYEQYF. The CDR3 DNA follows: TGTGCCAGTAGGGGCCCCTACGAGCAGTACTTC.

This chain uses TRBV10-3 with TRBJ2-5; D possibly corresponds to TRBD2 (6 bases). CDR3 size: 13 residues. Germline V gene data show CDR1 as ENHRY and CDR2 as SYGVKD. V lost 8 bases to trimming and J lost 0 bases, with 10 bases between them. CDR3: CAIGPSDQETQYF. The DNA for the CDR3 is TGTGCCATCGGTCCTAGCGACCAAGAGACCCAGTACTTC.

J is TRBJ2-3 and V is TRBV4-1, with a tentative D call TRBD2 (6 bases). CDR1 and CDR2 from the germline V gene are MGHRA and YSYEKL. This CDR3 is 14 amino acids long. V lost 3 bases and J lost 6, with 13 bases in between. CDR3 loop: CASSQGGASDTQYF. As DNA, the CDR3 is TGCGCCAGCAGCCAGGGCGGGGCTTCTGATACGCAGTATTTT.

The V call is TRBV5-1, the J call TRBJ2-7; tentative D call: TRBD2 (6 bases). V was pared by 4 bases and J by 2 bases, with 19 bases between. Germline V CDR1 and CDR2: SGHRS, YFSETQ. The CDR3 has 16 amino acids. The chain's CDR3 is CASSAVILATTYEQYF. The CDR3 region has the DNA TGCGCCAGCAGCGCAGTTATCCTAGCGACGACCTACGAGCAGTACTTC.